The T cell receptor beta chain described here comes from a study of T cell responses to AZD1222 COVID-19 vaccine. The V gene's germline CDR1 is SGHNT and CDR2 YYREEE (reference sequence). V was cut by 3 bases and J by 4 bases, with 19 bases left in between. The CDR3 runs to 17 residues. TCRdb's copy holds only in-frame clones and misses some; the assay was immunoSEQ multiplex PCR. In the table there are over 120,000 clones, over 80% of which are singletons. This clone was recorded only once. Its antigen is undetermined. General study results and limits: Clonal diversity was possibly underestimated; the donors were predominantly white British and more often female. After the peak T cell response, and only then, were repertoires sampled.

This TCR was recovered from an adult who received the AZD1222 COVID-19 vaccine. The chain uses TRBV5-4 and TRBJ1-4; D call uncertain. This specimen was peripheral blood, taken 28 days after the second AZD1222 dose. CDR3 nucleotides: TGTGCCAGCAGCTCATTAGGTGGAGGAGGGAGTAATGAAAAACTGTTTTTT. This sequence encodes CASSSLGGGGSNEKLFF.